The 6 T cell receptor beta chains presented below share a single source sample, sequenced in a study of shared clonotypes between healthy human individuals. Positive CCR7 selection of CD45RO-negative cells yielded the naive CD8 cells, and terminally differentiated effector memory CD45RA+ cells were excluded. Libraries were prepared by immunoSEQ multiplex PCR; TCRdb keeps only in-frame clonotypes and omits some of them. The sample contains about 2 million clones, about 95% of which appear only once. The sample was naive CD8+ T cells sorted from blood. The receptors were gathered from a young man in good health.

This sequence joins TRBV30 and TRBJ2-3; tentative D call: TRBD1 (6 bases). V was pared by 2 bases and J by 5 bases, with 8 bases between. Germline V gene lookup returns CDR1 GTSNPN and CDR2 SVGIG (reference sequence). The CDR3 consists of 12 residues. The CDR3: CAWSLQGDTQYF. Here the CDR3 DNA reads TGTGCCTGGAGTCTACAGGGAGATACGCAGTATTTT.

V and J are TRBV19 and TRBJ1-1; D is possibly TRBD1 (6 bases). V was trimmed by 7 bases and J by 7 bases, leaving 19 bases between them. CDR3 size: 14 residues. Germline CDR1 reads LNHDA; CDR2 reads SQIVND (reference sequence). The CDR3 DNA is TGTGCCAGTACTGCCGCAGGGGCCGCTGTTGAAGCTTTCTTT. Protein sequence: CASTAAGAAVEAFF.

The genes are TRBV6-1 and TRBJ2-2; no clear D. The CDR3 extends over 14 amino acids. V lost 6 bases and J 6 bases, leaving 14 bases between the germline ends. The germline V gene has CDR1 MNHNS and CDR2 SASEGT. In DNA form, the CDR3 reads TGTGCCAGCAGCGCAGCTAGTTCATCCGGGGAGCTGTTTTTT. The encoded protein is CASSAASSSGELFF.

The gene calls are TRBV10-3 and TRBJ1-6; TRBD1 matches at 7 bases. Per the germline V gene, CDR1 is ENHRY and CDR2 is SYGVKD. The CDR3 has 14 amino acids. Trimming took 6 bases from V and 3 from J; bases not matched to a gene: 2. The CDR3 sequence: CAIRGDSYNSPLHF. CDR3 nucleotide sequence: TGTGCCATCAGGGGGGACAGCTATAATTCACCCCTCCACTTT.

In DNA, the CDR3 is TGTGCCAGCAGTTACGCAGGGCCTTATAGCAATCAGCCCCAGCATTTT. Translated, it gives CASSYAGPYSNQPQHF. The chain uses TRBV6-5 and TRBJ1-5, with TRBD1 as a possible D gene (5 bases). Deletions cut 2 bases from V and 0 bases from J, with 11 bases between. In germline, CDR1 is MNHEY, CDR2 SVGAGI. CDR3 length equals 16 residues.

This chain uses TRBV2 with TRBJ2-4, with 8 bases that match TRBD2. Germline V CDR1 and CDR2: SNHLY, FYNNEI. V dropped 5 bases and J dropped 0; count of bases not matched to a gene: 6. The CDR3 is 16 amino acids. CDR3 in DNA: TGTGCCAGCAGTAATAGCGGGGAGTTAGCCAAAAACATTCAGTACTTC. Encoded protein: CASSNSGELAKNIQYF. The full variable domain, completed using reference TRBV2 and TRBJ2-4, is EPEVTQTPSHQVTQMGQEVILRCVPISNHLYFYWYRQILGQKVEFLVSFYNNEISEKSEIFDDQFSVERPDGSNFTLKIRSTKLEDSAMYFCASSNSGELAKNIQYFGAGTRLSVL.